The entry below describes one TCR beta chain. With V trimmed by 10 bases and J by 4 bases, 3 bases remained unmatched. This CDR3 comprises 12 residues. Looked up from germline, CDR1 is MNHNY and CDR2 is SVGAGI (reference sequence). Some clones are missing from TCRdb's copy, which holds only in-frame ones; the method was immunoSEQ multiplex PCR. The sample shows around 100,000 clones, 80% to 95% of them seen only once. This sample is drawn from a study of T cell changes during pregnancy in multiple sclerosis. The TCR originated in a female donor with multiple sclerosis, enrolled in a pregnancy study. The starting material was peripheral blood, obtained in the second trimester of pregnancy. The J gene is TRBJ1-1, the V gene TRBV6-6, with 10 positions matching TRBD1. CDR3 bases: TGTGCCACCGGACAGGGGGTCACTGAAGCTTTCTTT. Protein product: CATGQGVTEAFF.